This TCR beta chain came from a study of control samples from healthy donors and cancer patients. Sequencing was performed with immunoSEQ multiplex PCR; in TCRdb, only in-frame clones are kept and a portion is missing. The sample consists of more than 95,000 clones, around 86% of them appearing once. The germline CDR1 and CDR2 sequences are LNHDA and SQIVND (reference sequence). The junction had 6 bases not matched to a gene; V was cut back by 6 bases and J by 4 bases. CDR3 size: 15 residues. The TCR sequence derives from a man aged 40-55 years in good health. This chain uses TRBV19 with TRBJ2-2; TRBD1 matches at 9 bases. The sample consisted of blood. The CDR3 DNA reads as TGTGCCAGTAGCGAACAGGGGGCCGGCACCGGGGAGCTGTTTTTT. It is translated as CASSEQGAGTGELFF.